One and the same sample provided the 19 T cell receptor beta chains below, sequenced in a study of response to subunit inactivated influenza vaccine. TCRdb recomputed calls from the RT-PCR reads with MiXCR, one row per CDR3 protein. Here the sample spans around 480,000 distinct CDR3 sequences, approximately 16% being singletons. The sequences come from CD4+ T cells sorted from PBMCs, collected less than 30 months after vaccination. The origin of the receptors is a man aged 50 to 69 who received an inactivated influenza vaccine.

In its sample, this clonotype was seen a few times. The chain has TRBV10-3 and TRBJ2-7, with D possibly TRBD2 on 5 matching bases. Looked up from germline, CDR1 is ENHRY and CDR2 is SYGVKD. CDR3 length equals 11 residues. The ends were cut back, 10 bases at V and 6 bases at J, with 13 bases in the middle. The CDR3 nucleotides read TGTGCCACCAAAGCGGCCGGCGAGCAGTACTTC. Translating it yields CATKAAGEQYF.

V usage is TRBV30 and J usage is TRBJ1-5, with a tentative D call TRBD1 (5 bases). There are 13 residues in the CDR3. Germline V gene sequence: CDR1 GTSNPN, CDR2 SVGIG (reference sequence). The germline V and J ends were trimmed by 3 bases and 5 bases, with 11 bases remaining between them. CDR3: CAWSGTDYQPQHF. DNA for the CDR3: TGTGCCTGGAGCGGGACGGACTATCAGCCCCAGCATTTT.

As concerns this clonotype: One end of the junction is discordant with germline, which a read error may explain. This chain uses TRBV5-6 with TRBJ2-1; 8 nucleotides align to TRBD2. The CDR3 is 14 amino acids. Germline CDR1 SGHDT, CDR2 YYEEEE. DNA of the CDR3: TGCGCCAGCAGCCCGGGGGGGCCGGGGAATGAGCAGTTCTTC. Translation gives CASSPGGPGNEQFF.

This clonotype occurred a few times. The rearrangement uses TRBV7-8 and TRBJ2-5, with 9 bases that match TRBD2. With 5 bases clipped from V and 0 bases from J, the junction kept 4 bases outside the gene matches. The CDR3 has 15 residues. Germline V lookup: CDR1 SGHVS, CDR2 FQNEAQ. This CDR3 reads CASSAGLAYQETQYF. CDR3 DNA sequence: TGTGCCAGCAGCGCGGGACTAGCCTACCAAGAGACCCAGTACTTC.

In this sample, this clonotype turned up a few times. The chain employs TRBV2 and TRBJ2-4; D gene ambiguous. CDR3 length: 14 residues. Trimming pared 1 base from V and 6 bases from J, leaving 10 bases between. Germline V lookup: CDR1 SNHLY, CDR2 FYNNEI. CDR3 sequence reads: CASSEVQPGNIQYF. DNA for the CDR3: TGTGCCAGCAGTGAAGTCCAGCCGGGAAACATTCAGTACTTC. The full variable domain, its missing parts supplied by reference TRBV2 and TRBJ2-4, is EPEVTQTPSHQVTQMGQEVILRCVPISNHLYFYWYRQILGQKVEFLVSFYNNEISEKSEIFDDQFSVERPDGSNFTLKIRSTKLEDSAMYFCASSEVQPGNIQYFGAGTRLSVL.

This clonotype showed up many times. The chain recombines TRBV5-6 with TRBJ2-5; no firm D call. V was shortened by 4 bases and J by 2 bases, with 15 bases between the two germline ends. The CDR3 loop spans 15 amino acids. Per germline, CDR1 SGHDT and CDR2 YYEEEE. As DNA, the CDR3 is TGTGCCAGCAGCCAGAAGGTCTGGTTTCAAGAGACCCAGTACTTC. This translates into CASSQKVWFQETQYF. Using reference TRBV5-6 and TRBJ2-5 for the parts outside the CDR3, the full variable domain is DAGVTQSPTHLIKTRGQQVTLRCSPKSGHDTVSWYQQALGQGPQFIFQYYEEEERQRGNFPDRFSGHQFPNYSSELNVNALLLGDSALYLCASSQKVWFQETQYFGPGTRLLVL.

This clonotype was counted a few times. The chain couples TRBV15 to TRBJ2-7; D is unresolved. V lost 1 base to trimming and J lost 1 base, with 8 bases between them. In germline, CDR1 is LNHNV, CDR2 YYDKDF (reference sequence). This CDR3 has 14 residues. For the CDR3, the DNA is TGTGCCACCAGCAGAGGAGACGTATCCTACGAGCAGTACTTC. This sequence encodes CATSRGDVSYEQYF.

This clonotype was detected a few times. The J gene is TRBJ1-1, the V gene TRBV5-1, with a possible D match to TRBD1 (6 bases). The CDR3 is 17 amino acids. In germline, CDR1 is SGHRS, CDR2 YFSETQ. Trimming cost V 0 bases and J 4 bases, with 19 bases left between them. CDR3 nucleotides: TGCGCCAGCAGCTTGGCCACGGGCAGGGGCGTTTTCACTGAAGCTTTCTTT. Translating gives CASSLATGRGVFTEAFF.

This clonotype was counted between two and nine times. V is TRBV5-6 and J is TRBJ2-7; unclear D gene. The CDR3 length is 13 residues. Germline loops: CDR1 SGHDT, CDR2 YYEEEE. Deletions cut 4 bases from V and 2 bases from J, with 10 bases between. The CDR3 nucleotides are TGTGCCAGCAGCCCCCAGGACCCCTACGAGCAGTACTTC. This codes for CASSPQDPYEQYF.

This clonotype was seen only a few times. This chain connects TRBV6-6 to TRBJ2-5, with D maybe TRBD2 (5 bases). This CDR3 comprises 12 residues. Trimming removed 6 bases from V and 7 bases from J, with 12 bases in between. Germline V lookup: CDR1 MNHNY, CDR2 SVGAGI (reference sequence). The CDR3 nucleotides are TGTGCCAGCAGGCCCGAAGGAGGGACCCAGTACTTC. Its protein is CASRPEGGTQYF.

This clonotype has ten or more counts. The J gene is TRBJ2-7, the V gene TRBV5-1, with D uncertain. This CDR3 region has 14 residues. The V end lost 2 bases, the J end lost 0 bases, and 9 bases lay between the germline ends. Germline lookup yields CDR1 SGHRS and CDR2 YFSETQ. The CDR3 sequence is CASSFGPASYEQYF. The CDR3 nucleotides read TGCGCCAGCAGCTTCGGGCCCGCCTCCTACGAGCAGTACTTC. The variable domain in full, with the rest retrieved from reference TRBV5-1 and TRBJ2-7, is KAGVTQTPRYLIKTRGQQVTLSCSPISGHRSVSWYQQTPGQGLQFLFEYFSETQRNKGNFPGRFSGRQFSNSRSEMNVSTLELGDSALYLCASSFGPASYEQYFGPGTRLTVT.

The CDR3 DNA is TGCGCCAGCAGCCAAGAAGAGACAGGGGGCTATACTGAAGCTTTCTTT. Translated: CASSQEETGGYTEAFF. The gene calls are TRBV4-1 and TRBJ1-1; 10 bases map to TRBD1. CDR3 length equals 16 residues. V was clipped by 0 bases and J by 5 bases; unmatched bases: 6. Germline lookup yields CDR1 MGHRA and CDR2 YSYEKL.

This clonotype was counted a few times. The rearrangement uses TRBV9 and TRBJ1-5; D perhaps matches TRBD1 (6 bases). Trimming left V 3 bases short and J 3 bases short, with 13 bases between. Looked up from germline, CDR1 is SGDLS and CDR2 is YYNGEE. This CDR3 comprises 15 residues. The CDR3 sequence is CASSATTGTNQPQHF. In DNA form, the CDR3 reads TGTGCCAGCAGCGCAACGACAGGAACCAATCAGCCCCAGCATTTT.

This clonotype was counted only a few times. The gene calls are TRBV5-1 and TRBJ1-1; no clear D. The ends were cut back, 2 bases at V and 7 bases at J, with 12 bases in the middle. Looked up from germline, CDR1 is SGHRS and CDR2 is YFSETQ. The CDR3 consists of 13 residues. The CDR3 sequence: CASSFGNLVEAFF. The CDR3 DNA is TGCGCCAGCAGCTTTGGGAATTTGGTTGAAGCTTTCTTT.

The rearrangement joins TRBV29-1 to TRBJ2-1; D unclear. CDR1 and CDR2 from the germline V gene are SQVTM and ANQGSEA. V lost 2 bases, J lost 0 bases, and 2 bases lay in between. There are 12 residues in the CDR3. The CDR3 sequence: CSVESSYNEQFF. Written as DNA, the CDR3 is TGCAGCGTTGAAAGCTCCTACAATGAGCAGTTCTTC.

This chain connects TRBV3-1 to TRBJ1-2; D remains unclear. CDR1 is LGHDT and CDR2 is YNNKEL in the germline V gene (reference sequence). Trimming cost V 0 bases and J 8 bases, with 13 bases left between them. There are 14 residues in the CDR3. The CDR3 sequence: CASSQDLEGRGYTF. The CDR3 nucleotides are TGTGCCAGCAGCCAAGATCTGGAGGGCAGAGGCTACACCTTC.

This clonotype was counted a few times. This chain uses TRBV20-1 with TRBJ2-7, with TRBD2 matching over 8 bases. V lost 4 bases to trimming and J lost 3 bases; unmatched junction nucleotides: 2. Looked up from germline, CDR1 is DFQATT and CDR2 is SNEGSKA (reference sequence). The length of the CDR3 is 12 residues. The DNA for the CDR3 is TGCAGTGCTAACGGGGGGGGCTACGAGCAGTACTTC. The encoded protein is CSANGGGYEQYF.

The sample holds many counts of this clonotype. The J gene is TRBJ1-1, the V gene TRBV28; tentatively, D is TRBD1 (5 bases). CDR1 is MDHEN and CDR2 is SYDVKM in the germline V gene. The ends were cut back, 6 bases at V and 2 bases at J, with 10 bases in the middle. This CDR3 is built from 13 residues. CDR3 DNA sequence: TGTGCCAGCAGCAGACAGATTAACACTGAAGCTTTCTTT. This encodes CASSRQINTEAFF.

This clonotype was counted a few times. The rearrangement joins TRBV9 to TRBJ2-2; a weak D match, TRBD2 (5 bases). V was clipped by 4 bases and J by 2 bases, with 12 bases between them. The CDR3 is 15 residues long. Germline-derived CDR1 and CDR2 are SGDLS and YYNGEE. The CDR3: CASSPSQANTGELFF. The DNA of the CDR3 is TGTGCCAGCAGCCCTAGCCAGGCTAACACCGGGGAGCTGTTTTTT.